This T cell receptor (beta chain) was identified during a study of cytomegalovirus exposure and HLA in healthy donors. In regard to this clone: The antigen is unknown.

Study findings and constraints: Many donors carried some public TCRs, although rarity characterized most TCR sequences. According to reports, the classifier identified cytomegalovirus status with high specificity and sensitivity.

Sequencing was performed with immunoSEQ multiplex PCR; in TCRdb, only in-frame clones are kept and a portion is missing. The sample records 150,000 to 200,000 clones, approximately 86% being singletons. The TCR sequence derives from a woman aged 18-29 years in good health and CMV-seronegative. The sample was PBMCs.

The CDR3 DNA sequence: TGTGCCAGCAGCGCTAGCGGGGGGGGCACAGATACGCAGTATTTT. This codes for CASSASGGGTDTQYF. The rearrangement links TRBV7-2 to TRBJ2-3; 12 positions match TRBD2. Germline V gene lookup returns CDR1 SGHTA and CDR2 FQGNSA. CDR3 length: 15 residues. After removal of 5 bases from V and 1 base from J, the junction contained 1 base not matched to a gene.